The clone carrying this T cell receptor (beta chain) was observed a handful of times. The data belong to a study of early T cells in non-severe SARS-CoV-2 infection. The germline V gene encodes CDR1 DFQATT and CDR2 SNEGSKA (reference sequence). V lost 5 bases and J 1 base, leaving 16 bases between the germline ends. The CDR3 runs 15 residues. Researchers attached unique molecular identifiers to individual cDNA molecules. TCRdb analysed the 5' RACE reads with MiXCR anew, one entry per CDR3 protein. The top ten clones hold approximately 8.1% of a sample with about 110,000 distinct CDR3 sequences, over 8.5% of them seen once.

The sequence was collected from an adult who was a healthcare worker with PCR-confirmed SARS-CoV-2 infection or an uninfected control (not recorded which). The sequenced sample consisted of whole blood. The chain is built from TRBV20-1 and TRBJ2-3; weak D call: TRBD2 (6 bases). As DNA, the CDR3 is TGCAGTGCTGGGCCGACCGGGACTCGCACAGATACGCAGTATTTT. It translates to CSAGPTGTRTDTQYF.